This T cell receptor (beta chain) was profiled in a study of graft-versus-host responses after intestinal transplantation. Study-level information: Tacrolimus and steroids were given for around 3 years to all recipients after anti-thymocyte globulin induction.

This table comes from immunoSEQ multiplex PCR, and its TCRdb copy is limited to in-frame clones, with some not included. The repertoire includes tens of thousands of clones, approximately 89% of them detected once, and under 0.4% sits in the top ten. Notes on the study in general: Circulating GvH clones peaking coincided with falling HvG clones soon after transplant. Within the allografts of patients who had graft-donor T cell macrochimerism, graft-versus-host to host-versus-graft clonal ratios were high. GvH clones turned up in recipient marrow; some had shown up first in ileum or blood.

As concerns this clone: As yet, its antigen is unknown.

The CDR3 length is 18 residues. V shed 5 bases, J shed 2 bases, and the junction held 12 bases outside the gene matches. Germline CDR1 and CDR2: SEHNR and FQNEAQ (reference sequence). The V call is TRBV7-9, the J call TRBJ1-2; 12 nucleotides line up with TRBD1. Sequencing used unstimulated CD4+ T cells sorted from spleen or lymph node cells, obtained before transplant. The receptor comes from a human donor who was the organ donor for an intestinal transplant. The CDR3 region has the DNA TGTGCCAGCAGCCCGCCGGGACAGGGGGCATCAGGAAACTATGGCTACACCTTC. Its protein is CASSPPGQGASGNYGYTF.